Sequencing of this T cell receptor (beta chain) was carried out in a study of cytomegalovirus exposure and HLA in healthy donors. In the study overall: There were 85 million or so unique TCRs (from HLA-typed donors) in an early data release. When roughly 420 donors were genotyped, around 77% of them were found to fall in the Caucasian-associated ancestry cluster.

The study, taken as a whole, reports: By a later analysis, the bulk of CMV-associated TCR beta chains appeared HLA-restricted. Under 20,000 TCR beta sequences were associated with HLA alleles at 0.05 false discovery rate in a later analysis.

The PCR ran on 60 Vbeta and 13 Jbeta primers. Sequenced by immunoSEQ multiplex PCR; TCRdb stores in-frame clones only, minus some. The data show about 220,000 clones, roughly 82% seen once. In regard to this clone: Its target is unknown.

V lost 4 bases to trimming and J lost 0 bases, with 10 bases between them. This CDR3 is built from 15 residues. The V gene's germline CDR1 is SGHTS and CDR2 YDEGEE. Material: PBMCs. This TCR came from a middle-aged woman in good health and CMV-seropositive. This chain uses TRBV5-8 with TRBJ1-4; weak D call: TRBD1 (5 bases). The CDR3 region has the DNA TGTGCCAGCAGCCTCGACAGAGCAACTAATGAAAAACTGTTTTTT. Its translation: CASSLDRATNEKLFF.